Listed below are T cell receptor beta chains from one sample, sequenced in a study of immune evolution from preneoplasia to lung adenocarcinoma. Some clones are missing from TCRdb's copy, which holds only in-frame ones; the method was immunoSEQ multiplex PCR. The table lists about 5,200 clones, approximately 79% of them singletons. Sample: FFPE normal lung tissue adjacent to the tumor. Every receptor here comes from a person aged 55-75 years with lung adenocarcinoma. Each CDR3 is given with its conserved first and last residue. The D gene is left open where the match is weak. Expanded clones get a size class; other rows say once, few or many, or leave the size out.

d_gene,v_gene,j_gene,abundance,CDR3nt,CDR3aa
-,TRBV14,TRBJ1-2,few,TGTGCCAGCAGCCAAGTGGTACTAAAGGACTATGGCTACACCTTC,CASSQVVLKDYGYTF
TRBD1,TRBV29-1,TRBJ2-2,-,TGCAGCGTTACCGACAGGGCGAACACCGGGGAGCTGTTTTTT,CSVTDRANTGELFF
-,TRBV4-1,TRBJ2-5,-,TGCGCCAGCAGCCAAGAACATGACCAAGAGACCCAGTACTTC,CASSQEHDQETQYF
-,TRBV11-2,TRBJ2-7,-,TGTGCCAGCAGCTTACCAGGATTCTACGAGCAGTACTTC,CASSLPGFYEQYF
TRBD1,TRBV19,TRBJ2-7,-,TGTGCCAGTAAAGAGTATGGGACAGGGAGCTACGAGCAGTACTTC,CASKEYGTGSYEQYF
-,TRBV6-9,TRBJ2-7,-,TGTGCCAGCAGACCAACTATCGAGCAGTACTTC,CASRPTIEQYF
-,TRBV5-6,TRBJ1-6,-,TGTGCCAGCAGCTTGTGGAGCTCCTATAATTCACCCCTCCACTTT,CASSLWSSYNSPLHF
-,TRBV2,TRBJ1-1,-,TGTGCCAGCAGGGAGGGACTGAACACTGAAGCTTTCTTT,CASREGLNTEAFF
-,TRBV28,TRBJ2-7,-,TGTGCCAGCAGTTCCTCCCGAGGGGGGCGTGTCTACGAGCAGTACTTC,CASSSSRGGRVYEQYF
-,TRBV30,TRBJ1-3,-,TGTGCCTGTATCCCGAGCTCTGGAAACACCATATATTTT,CACIPSSGNTIYF